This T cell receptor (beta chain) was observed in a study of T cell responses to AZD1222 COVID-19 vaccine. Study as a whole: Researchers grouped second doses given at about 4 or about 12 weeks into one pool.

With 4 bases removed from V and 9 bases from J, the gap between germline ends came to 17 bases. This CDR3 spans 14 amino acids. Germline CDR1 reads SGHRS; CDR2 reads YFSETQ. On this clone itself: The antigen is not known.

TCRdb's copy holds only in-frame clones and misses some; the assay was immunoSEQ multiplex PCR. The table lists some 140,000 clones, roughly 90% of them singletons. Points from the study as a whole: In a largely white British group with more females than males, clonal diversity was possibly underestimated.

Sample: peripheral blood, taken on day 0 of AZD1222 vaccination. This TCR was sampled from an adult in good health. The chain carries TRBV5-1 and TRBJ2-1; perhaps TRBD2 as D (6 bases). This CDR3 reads CASSLAGTVGEQFF. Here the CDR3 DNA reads TGCGCCAGCAGCCTTGCCGGGACTGTGGGTGAGCAGTTCTTC.